Shown below are 2 T cell receptor beta chains from a single sample sequenced in a study of blood T cell repertoires in COVID-19. The protocol was immunoSEQ multiplex PCR, while the TCRdb copy is restricted to in-frame clones and leaves out a portion. This table has 99,000 or so clones, roughly 80% appearing once. Sequenced: peripheral blood. Source of these receptors: a woman aged 70-85 years with acute or convalescent COVID-19.

The rearrangement links TRBV29-1 to TRBJ2-1, with 7 bases aligning to TRBD1. This CDR3 has 14 amino acids. CDR1 and CDR2 (germline): SQVTM, ANQGSEA. V shed 6 bases, J shed 0 bases, and the junction held 5 bases outside the gene matches. CDR3 sequence: CSVRGFSSYNEQFF. DNA of the CDR3: TGCAGCGTCAGGGGGTTTAGCTCCTACAATGAGCAGTTCTTC.

The rearrangement uses TRBV6-2 or TRBV6-3 and TRBJ1-5; the D gene is possibly TRBD1 (5 bases). The CDR3 is 14 residues long. With 2 bases removed from V and 2 bases from J, the gap between germline ends came to 7 bases. The germline V gene encodes CDR1 MNHEY and CDR2 SVGEGT. The CDR3, as DNA: TGTGCCAGCAGTTACACGGGGGGCAATCAGCCCCAGCATTTT. Protein product: CASSYTGGNQPQHF.